The present T cell receptor beta chain was sequenced within a study of metastatic and nonmetastatic thyroid tumors. Looking at the study overall: Peripheral blood and tumor or nodule samples from malignant and benign thyroid patients were compared.

Authors' analysis steps: The authors used CDR3 differences across clinicopathological groups to build a distant-metastasis classifier for papillary thyroid cancer. TCRdb redid the clone calls on the PCR reads using MiXCR. The V and J calls follow TCRdb's processing rather than the paper's. The sample consists of about 30,000 clones, 25% of them appearing once. J gave up 9 bases and V 11 bases, and 15 bases lay outside the gene matches. The CDR3 totals 14 residues. The germline V gene has CDR1 MDHEN and CDR2 SYDVKM. At least ten counts were recorded for this clone. Its antigen is as yet unknown. Until they underwent thyroid surgery, no patient had received any treatment. Study observations and caveats: Malignant thyroid tumors reportedly had TCR beta diversity that was significantly higher than in benign nodules, in blood and tumor.

The rearrangement joins TRBV28 to TRBJ2-1; 8 bases match TRBD2. Sequenced sample: blood. The origin of this receptor is a female donor with papillary thyroid cancer or a benign thyroid nodule (not recorded which). Some clones in this sample may be carry-over from other donors' samples. The CDR3 loop reads CAGHSGSYEGEQFF. CDR3 in DNA: TGTGCCGGCCACAGCGGGAGTTATGAGGGTGAGCAGTTCTTC.